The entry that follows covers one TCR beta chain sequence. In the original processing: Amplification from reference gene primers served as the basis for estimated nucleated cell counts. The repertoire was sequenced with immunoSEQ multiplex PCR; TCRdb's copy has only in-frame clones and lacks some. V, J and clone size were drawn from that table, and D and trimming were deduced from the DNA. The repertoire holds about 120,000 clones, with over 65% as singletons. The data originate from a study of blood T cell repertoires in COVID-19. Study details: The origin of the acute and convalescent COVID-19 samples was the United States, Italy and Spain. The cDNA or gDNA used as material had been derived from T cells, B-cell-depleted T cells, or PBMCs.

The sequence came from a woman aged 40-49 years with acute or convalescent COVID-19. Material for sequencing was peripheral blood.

Here the CDR3 reads CASSQDDGDQPQHF. CDR3 in DNA: TGCGCCAGCAGCCAAGACGACGGAGATCAGCCCCAGCATTTT. The J gene is TRBJ1-5, the V gene TRBV4-1; D gene uncertain. From germline, CDR1 is MGHRA and CDR2 YSYEKL. The ends were cut back, 0 bases at V and 5 bases at J, with 8 bases in the middle. CDR3 size: 14 residues.